These T cell receptor beta chains were read from a single sample in a study of cytomegalovirus exposure and HLA in healthy donors. Repertoires were generated with immunoSEQ multiplex PCR, while TCRdb's copy carries only in-frame clones and drops some. In the table there are about 160,000 clones, around 80% of which are singletons. The sample was PBMCs. The receptors derive from a male donor in good health and CMV-seropositive. The CDR3 runs from the conserved cysteine through the conserved F or W. A D gene is named only where the DNA matches it firmly. Expanded clones are given a class, and other clones once, few, many or no size at all.

>TRBV7-3|TRBD2|TRBJ2-1|20|.
TGTGCCAGCAGCTTAGCTCCCGGGACTAGCGGGAGGGTGTCTCTCAATGAGCAGTTCTTC
CASSLAPGTSGRVSLNEQFF
>TRBV27|TRBD2|TRBJ2-7|15|.
TGTGCCAGCAGTTTATTGGGACTAGCGGCTTACGAGCAGTACTTC
CASSLLGLAAYEQYF
>TRBV29-1|.|TRBJ2-3|14|.
TGCAGCGGTGGAGTGTTTCTCGGCACAGATACGCAGTATTTT
CSGGVFLGTDTQYF
>TRBV2|.|TRBJ1-2|14|.
TGTGCCAGCAGGATGGGGGGAGCTAACTATGGCTACACCTTC
CASRMGGANYGYTF
>TRBV7-9|.|TRBJ2-7|13|.
TGTGCCAGCAGCTTACAGGGGCAAAGGGAGCAGTACTTC
CASSLQGQREQYF
>TRBV27|TRBD1|TRBJ2-7|13|few
TGTGCCAGCAGTAAACAGGGGTCCTACGAGCAGTACTTC
CASSKQGSYEQYF
>TRBV5-4|TRBD1|TRBJ1-2|16|.
TGTGCCAGCAGCTTGGCTGGGACAGCAACTAACTATGGCTACACCTTC
CASSLAGTATNYGYTF
>TRBV28|TRBD2|TRBJ2-1|14|.
TGTGCCAGCAGATACAGCGGGAGCTACAATGAGCAGTTCTTC
CASRYSGSYNEQFF
>TRBV4-3|.|TRBJ1-4|16|.
TGCGCCAGCAGCCAAGATATGGTTGACTTCTCTGAAAAACTGTTTTTT
CASSQDMVDFSEKLFF
>TRBV6-1|.|TRBJ1-1|14|.
TGTGCCAGCAGTGTGGGGCAAAAGAACACTGAAGCTTTCTTT
CASSVGQKNTEAFF
>TRBV5-1|.|TRBJ2-1|16|.
TGCGCCAGCAGCTTGGGCTTACTAGGCGGTTACAATGAGCAGTTCTTC
CASSLGLLGGYNEQFF
>TRBV29-1|TRBD1|TRBJ2-3|14|.
TGCAGCGTTGAAGGGACAGGGGGCACAGATACGCAGTATTTT
CSVEGTGGTDTQYF
>TRBV6-6|.|TRBJ2-4|14|.
TGTGCCAGCAGTTTCCCCGCCAGCGAAAACATTCAGTACTTC
CASSFPASENIQYF
>TRBV29-1|.|TRBJ2-3|13|.
TGCGGCCTCAGGGTGCCTGGCACAGATACGCAGTATTTT
CGLRVPGTDTQYF
>TRBV5-4|TRBD2|TRBJ2-3|17|.
TGTGCCAGCAGCTCCCATGGAGGCGGGAGTAGCTCAGATACGCAGTATTTT
CASSSHGGGSSSDTQYF
>TRBV27|TRBD1|TRBJ2-7|15|.
TGTGCCAGCAGCCCCGATCAGGGGGTCTCCTACGAGCAGTACTTC
CASSPDQGVSYEQYF
>TRBV29-1|.|TRBJ1-4|13|.
TGCAGCGTTGTCACTCAAGGCGGTGAAAAACTGTTTTTT
CSVVTQGGEKLFF
>TRBV5-1|.|TRBJ1-3|15|.
TGCGCCAGCAGCTTGGGGGAGAGCTCTGGAAACACCATATATTTT
CASSLGESSGNTIYF
>TRBV2|TRBD2|TRBJ2-7|11|few
TGTGCCAGCACGGGGAGGGTCGAGCAGTACTTC
CASTGRVEQYF
>TRBV6-6|.|TRBJ2-3|16|.
TGTGCCAGCAGTTACTCCAGGACTGGAGACACAGATACGCAGTATTTT
CASSYSRTGDTDTQYF
>TRBV7-9|TRBD2|TRBJ2-1|15|.
TGTGCCAGCAGCTTACTAGCGGGAGGGCAGGATGAGCAGTTCTTC
CASSLLAGGQDEQFF
>TRBV5-4|.|TRBJ1-6|14|once
TGTGCCAGCAGCTTATCAGGGGTCAATTCACCCCTCCACTTT
CASSLSGVNSPLHF
>TRBV9|.|TRBJ2-1|16|.
TGTGCCAGCAGCGTAGCCGGGACAAGCTCCTACAATGAGCAGTTCTTC
CASSVAGTSSYNEQFF
>TRBV10-1|.|TRBJ1-2|16|once
TGCGCCAGCATAAGGGTCCCGCGGGCGGGGGTTTATGGCTACACCTTC
CASIRVPRAGVYGYTF
>TRBV29-1|.|TRBJ2-5|12|.
TGCAGCGTTGCCTACAGGGAAGAGACCCAGTACTTC
CSVAYREETQYF
>TRBV28|.|TRBJ2-5|13|few
TGTGCCAGCAGTTTGCCCCCGGGGGAGACCCAGTACTTC
CASSLPPGETQYF
>TRBV7-9|.|TRBJ1-5|15|.
TGTGCCAGCAGCTTAGGGGGGGGGAGCGATCAGCCCCAGCATTTT
CASSLGGGSDQPQHF
>TRBV11-2|TRBD1|TRBJ2-7|12|.
TGTGCCAGCAGACCGACAGGGAACGAGCAGTACTTC
CASRPTGNEQYF
>TRBV19|.|TRBJ2-2|14|.
TGTGCCAGTAGTATGCTCGGGAACACCGGGGAGCTGTTTTTT
CASSMLGNTGELFF
>TRBV6-5|TRBD1|TRBJ1-2|15|.
TGTGCCAGCAGTTACTACGGCAGGGGGAACTATGGCTACACCTTC
CASSYYGRGNYGYTF
>TRBV5-6|TRBD2|TRBJ2-7|13|.
TGTGCCAGCAGCGGGAGGGCGGACAACGAGCAGTACTTC
CASSGRADNEQYF
>TRBV6-5|TRBD2|TRBJ2-3|14|once
TGTGCCAGCAGTTTCGCGGGAGGAGGGGATACGCAGTATTTT
CASSFAGGGDTQYF
>TRBV4-1|.|TRBJ1-1|14|once
TGCGCCAGCAGCCAACGGACTGGATTCACTGAAGCTTTCTTT
CASSQRTGFTEAFF